These 23 T cell receptor beta chains originate from one sample sequenced in a study of beta chain features in type 1 diabetes. Overall study findings and caveats: Type 1 diabetes patients showed a moderate but significant shortening of TCRB CDR3s in all four CD4+ subsets.

Which antigens these TCRs recognize remains unknown. Expressed TCRB transcripts got sequenced, as all isolated RNA was reverse transcribed. Some clones are missing from TCRdb's copy, which holds only in-frame ones; the method was immunoSEQ multiplex PCR. The repertoire holds under 200,000 clones, 6.5% to 10% seen once, with around 0.5% in the top ten. Sequencing input: central memory CD4+ T cells from blood. The receptors originated from a young woman with type 1 diabetes.

The rearrangement uses TRBV4-3 and TRBJ1-1; D ambiguous. This CDR3 is built from 14 residues. From germline, CDR1 is LGHNA and CDR2 YSLEER. Trimming stripped 1 base from V and 1 base from J, with 7 bases between. The CDR3 sequence is CASSQVNGNTEAFF. In nucleotides, the CDR3 is TGCGCCAGCAGCCAAGTGAACGGGAACACTGAAGCTTTCTTT.

The chain joins TRBV28 to TRBJ2-7, with TRBD2 identical over 12 bases. V dropped 8 bases and J dropped 4; count of bases not matched to a gene: 9. The V gene's germline CDR1 is MDHEN and CDR2 SYDVKM. CDR3 length: 15 amino acids. CDR3 protein: CASGLAGGPGYEQYF. In DNA, the CDR3 is TGTGCCAGCGGGCTAGCGGGAGGGCCGGGGTACGAGCAGTACTTC.

This clone was seen more than once but under ten times. The rearrangement joins TRBV27 to TRBJ2-1; TRBD2 aligns across 11 bases. There are 19 residues in the CDR3. Trimming at V came to 1 base and at J to 9 bases, leaving 17 bases not matched to a gene. Germline CDR1 is MNHEY and CDR2 is SMNVEV (reference sequence). CDR3 in amino acids: CASSLLVRLTSGIGGEQFF. In DNA form, the CDR3 reads TGTGCCAGCAGTTTATTGGTGCGACTGACTAGCGGGATTGGGGGTGAGCAGTTCTTC.

A few counts support this clone. The chain employs TRBV5-1 and TRBJ1-4, with D possibly TRBD1 on 5 matching bases. Germline V gives CDR1 SGHRS, CDR2 YFSETQ. The CDR3 consists of 12 residues. V was clipped by 0 bases and J by 13 bases, with 10 bases between them. The CDR3 sequence: CASSLDGGILFF. For the CDR3, the DNA is TGCGCCAGCAGCTTGGATGGGGGGATACTGTTTTTT.

In this sample, this clone turned up a few times. The chain links TRBV28 to TRBJ2-7, with D possibly TRBD2 on 7 matching bases. This CDR3 has 15 amino acids. Between the trimmed V and J ends, which lost 5 bases and 12 bases, there was a span of 26 bases. Per germline, CDR1 MDHEN and CDR2 SYDVKM. The CDR3 DNA reads TGTGCCAGCAGTCCCAGGGGAGCGGGATACCTCCGGGGGTACTTC. Residues: CASSPRGAGYLRGYF. The whole variable domain, remainder taken from reference TRBV28 and TRBJ2-7, is DVKVTQSSRYLVKRTGEKVFLECVQDMDHENMFWYRQDPGLGLRLIYFSYDVKMKEKGDIPEGYSVSREKKERFSLILESASTNQTSMYLCASSPRGAGYLRGYFGPGTRLTVT.

The rearrangement links TRBV27 to TRBJ2-2, with D perhaps TRBD2 (6 bases). V gave up 4 bases and J gave up 6 bases, with 9 bases separating them. Germline V gives CDR1 MNHEY, CDR2 SMNVEV (reference sequence). The CDR3 length is 13 residues. The CDR3 nucleotides are TGTGCCAGCAGTTCGGGGGTCTCCGGGGAGCTGTTTTTT. Translating it yields CASSSGVSGELFF.

This clone was observed a few times. The chain uses TRBV5-4 and TRBJ1-1; TRBD1 agrees at 9 bases. The germline CDR1 and CDR2 sequences are SGHNT and YYREEE (reference sequence). The V segment lost 2 bases and the J segment 4 bases; nucleotides outside the gene matches: 3. The CDR3 covers 14 residues. The CDR3 DNA reads TGTGCCAGCAGCTTACAGGGGGCCCGCACTGAAGCTTTCTTT. It encodes CASSLQGARTEAFF.

This chain uses TRBV21-1 with TRBJ2-2; no check of the table's D call, TRBD1, against the DNA was made. TRBV21-1 counts as a pseudogene. CDR3 length equals 14 residues. In DNA, the CDR3 is TGTGCCAGCAGCAGACGACAGGGGTCCGGGGAGCTGTTTTTT. It yields the protein CASSRRQGSGELFF.

Many counts were recorded for this clone. The rearrangement links TRBV5-6 to TRBJ1-1, with no clear D. Germline-derived CDR1 and CDR2 are SGHDT and YYEEEE. V was clipped by 6 bases and J by 2 bases, with 5 bases between them. The CDR3 extends over 11 amino acids. The CDR3 spells CASNLNTEAFF. CDR3 nucleotide sequence: TGTGCCAGCAATCTAAACACTGAAGCTTTCTTT.

The V call is TRBV6-6, the J call TRBJ2-4, with a tentative D call TRBD2 (5 bases). Deletions cut 5 bases from V and 7 bases from J, with 12 bases between. CDR3 length equals 13 residues. The V gene's germline CDR1 is MNHNY and CDR2 SVGAGI (reference sequence). DNA of the CDR3: TGTGCCAGCAGTCGCCGCGGGCAGAACATTCAGTACTTC. Translated, it gives CASSRRGQNIQYF.

This chain uses TRBV18 with TRBJ2-6, with D perhaps matching TRBD1 (5 bases). The germline V gene encodes CDR1 KGHSH and CDR2 LQKENI. The length of the CDR3 is 14 residues. V lost 4 bases to trimming and J lost 4 bases, with 8 bases between them. The DNA for the CDR3 is TGTGCCAGCTCACTAGGGGCCGGGGCCAACGTCCTGACTTTC. It translates to CASSLGAGANVLTF. Using reference TRBV18 and TRBJ2-6 for the parts outside the CDR3, the full variable domain is NAGVMQNPRHLVRRRGQEARLRCSPMKGHSHVYWYRQLPEEGLKFMVYLQKENIIDESGMPKERFSAEFPKEGPSILRIQQVVRGDSAAYFCASSLGAGANVLTFGAGSRLTVL.

The chain combines TRBV19 with TRBJ2-6; 8 nucleotides align to TRBD1. Germline V gene lookup returns CDR1 LNHDA and CDR2 SQIVND (reference sequence). The CDR3 totals 16 residues. V shed 4 bases, J shed 2 bases, and the junction held 4 bases outside the gene matches. CDR3 protein: CASSRQGRTGANVLTF. The DNA for the CDR3 is TGTGCCAGTAGTAGACAGGGGCGGACTGGGGCCAACGTCCTGACTTTC.

The rearrangement uses TRBV18 and TRBJ1-5, with D hard to call. CDR3 length: 14 residues. V was pared by 4 bases and J by 0 bases, with 7 bases between. CDR1 is KGHSH, CDR2 LQKENI, per germline. The CDR3 DNA follows: TGTGCCAGCTCACGGGAGCATAGCAATCAGCCCCAGCATTTT. It codes for CASSREHSNQPQHF.

This clone has a handful of counts. J is TRBJ1-1 and V is TRBV5-1; TRBD1 agrees at 7 bases. CDR3 length: 13 amino acids. In germline, CDR1 is SGHRS, CDR2 YFSETQ. V was clipped by 2 bases and J by 7 bases; unmatched bases: 5. CDR3 sequence reads: CASSFGQEREAFF. For the CDR3, the DNA is TGCGCCAGCAGCTTTGGACAGGAACGTGAAGCTTTCTTT.

This clone was counted a few times. This rearrangement joins TRBV16 to TRBJ1-1; D possibly corresponds to TRBD1 (5 bases). The CDR3 runs 17 residues. Germline CDR1 KGHSY, CDR2 FQNENV. The V end was cut by 6 bases, the J end by 0 bases, with 20 bases between. The CDR3 nucleotides read TGTGCCAGCAGAAATCCCGGGGGGGGTTCGGTGAACACTGAAGCTTTCTTT. Its translation: CASRNPGGGSVNTEAFF.

This clone occurred many times. This sequence joins TRBV29-1 and TRBJ2-5, with a possible D match to TRBD2 (6 bases). This CDR3 has 13 residues. The germline V and J ends were trimmed by 5 bases and 1 base, with 11 bases remaining between them. Germline lookup yields CDR1 SQVTM and CDR2 ANQGSEA. The CDR3 reads CSVRGGTQETQYF. CDR3 nucleotides: TGCAGCGTTCGGGGCGGGACCCAAGAGACCCAGTACTTC.

The rearrangement joins TRBV18 to TRBJ1-1; D possibly corresponds to TRBD1 (6 bases). The germline V gene has CDR1 KGHSH and CDR2 LQKENI. Trimming shortened V by 6 bases and J by 4 bases, and 18 bases separated the two germline ends. The CDR3 loop spans 15 amino acids. DNA for the CDR3: TGTGCCAGCTCCCCGATGGAGGGGGGGCCCACTGAAGCTTTCTTT. It specifies CASSPMEGGPTEAFF.

The chain links TRBV2 to TRBJ2-4; the D gene is possibly TRBD2 (5 bases). Germline CDR1 and CDR2: SNHLY and FYNNEI. The CDR3 consists of 13 residues. V lost 1 base, J lost 5 bases, and 6 bases lay in between. The CDR3 sequence is CASSEVGENIQYF. In DNA, the CDR3 is TGTGCCAGCAGTGAAGTCGGGGAAAACATTCAGTACTTC.

The chain has TRBV5-5 and TRBJ2-2, with D possibly being TRBD1 (6 bases). The germline V gene encodes CDR1 SGHKS and CDR2 YYEKEE (reference sequence). This CDR3 is 16 amino acids long. Trimming pared 10 bases from V and 5 bases from J, leaving 24 bases between. The CDR3 region is CAAQNGGPGATGELFF. Written as DNA, the CDR3 is TGTGCCGCTCAAAATGGCGGGCCAGGGGCAACCGGGGAGCTGTTTTTT.

The V call is TRBV29-1, the J call TRBJ1-2; D not resolved. The CDR3 is made up of 13 amino acids. Between the trimmed V and J ends, which lost 2 bases and 3 bases, there was a span of 10 bases. Germline V gene data show CDR1 as SQVTM and CDR2 as ANQGSEA. The CDR3 sequence is CSVENGQDYGYTF. CDR3 sequence (DNA): TGCAGCGTTGAAAATGGGCAGGACTATGGCTACACCTTC.

The sample holds a few counts of this clone. The CDR3 sequence is CASSPRVAGIYEQYF. CDR3 sequence (DNA): TGTGCCAGCAGCCCCCGCGTGGCAGGCATCTACGAGCAGTACTTC. The J gene is TRBJ2-7, the V gene TRBV7-8; D call uncertain. The CDR3 has 15 residues. Per germline, CDR1 SGHVS and CDR2 FQNEAQ. The V end lost 5 bases, the J end lost 3 bases, and 17 bases lay between the germline ends. Supplemented by reference TRBV7-8 and TRBJ2-7, the full variable domain reads GAGVSQSPRYKVAKRGQDVALRCDPISGHVSLFWYQQALGQGPEFLTYFQNEAQLDKSGLPSDRFFAERPEGSVSTLKIQRTQQEDSAVYLCASSPRVAGIYEQYFGPGTRLTVT.

There are a few counts of this clone. As DNA, the CDR3 is TGTGCCACCAGCAGAGGGGACAGTACCAAAAACATTCAGTACTTC. It is translated as CATSRGDSTKNIQYF. This chain links TRBV15 with TRBJ2-4, with 7 bases matching TRBD1. V was pared by 1 base and J by 2 bases, with 2 bases of the junction left unmatched. The CDR3 has 15 amino acids. The germline V gene encodes CDR1 LNHNV and CDR2 YYDKDF (reference sequence).

In its sample, this clone was seen a few times. In nucleotides, the CDR3 is TGCGCCAGCAGCGGTGGACAGGGGGATGGAGAGACCCAGTACTTC. This encodes CASSGGQGDGETQYF. The gene calls are TRBV5-1 and TRBJ2-5; TRBD1 aligns across 10 bases. Germline CDR1 is SGHRS and CDR2 is YFSETQ. The trim removed 4 bases at V and 4 bases at J, leaving 7 bases unmatched. The CDR3 contains 15 residues. Full variable domain (rest looked up from reference TRBV5-1 and TRBJ2-5): KAGVTQTPRYLIKTRGQQVTLSCSPISGHRSVSWYQQTPGQGLQFLFEYFSETQRNKGNFPGRFSGRQFSNSRSEMNVSTLELGDSALYLCASSGGQGDGETQYFGPGTRLLVL.